The 30 T cell receptor beta chains below come from one sample, sequenced in a study of T cells in Graves' hyperthyroidism and ophthalmopathy. TCR beta CDR3 regions were amplified from RNA. Researchers ran a first-round RT-PCR on the TCR CDR3 using the HTBI primer set. TCRdb reanalysed the multiplex PCR reads using MiXCR and keeps one entry per CDR3 protein. The profile shows around 240,000 distinct CDR3 sequences, 16% of them singletons. Specimen: blood. Receptor source: a woman aged 18-30 years with Graves' ophthalmopathy.

This clonotype was counted at least ten times. V usage is TRBV29-1 and J usage is TRBJ1-1; 7 positions agree with TRBD1. The length of the CDR3 is 10 residues. With 7 bases clipped from V and 10 bases from J, the junction kept 6 bases outside the gene matches. CDR1 and CDR2 (germline): SQVTM, ANQGSEA. In nucleotides, the CDR3 is TGCAGCGCCGCTCAGGGGGGAGCTTTCTTT. It yields the protein CSAAQGGAFF.

This clonotype was counted many times. The chain recombines TRBV5-1 with TRBJ2-2, with 7 nucleotides matching TRBD1. V lost 4 bases to trimming and J lost 3 bases; unmatched junction nucleotides: 12. Germline-derived CDR1 and CDR2 are SGHRS and YFSETQ. The CDR3 is 17 residues long. The CDR3 loop is CASSTLIRGLDTGELFF. As DNA, the CDR3 is TGCGCCAGCAGCACCCTTATTAGGGGGCTAGACACCGGGGAGCTGTTTTTT.

For the CDR3, the DNA is TGTGCCAGCAGCCCTGCTGGCGCAGGCTCCTACGAGCAGTACTTC. This translates into CASSPAGAGSYEQYF. V is TRBV13 and J is TRBJ2-7; D remains ambiguous. Trimming took 5 bases from V and 0 from J, leaving 14 bases between them. This CDR3 contains 15 residues. The V gene's germline CDR1 is PRHDT and CDR2 FYEKMQ (reference sequence).

There are many counts of this clonotype. This sequence joins TRBV29-1 and TRBJ2-7, with TRBD2 matching over 9 bases. The V and J ends lost 7 bases and 7 bases, in that order; junction bases with no gene match: 11. Germline values: CDR1 SQVTM, CDR2 ANQGSEA. The CDR3 has 13 amino acids. DNA for the CDR3: TGCAGCGCCGGGGGGTGGAGCGGGAGGGAGCAGTACTTC. Amino acid sequence: CSAGGWSGREQYF.

The V and J genes are TRBV5-6 and TRBJ2-1, with D perhaps given as TRBD1 or TRBD2 (5 bases each). CDR1 and CDR2 from the germline V gene are SGHDT and YYEEEE. Trimming removed 4 bases at V and 0 bases at J, with 14 bases between. This CDR3 has 16 residues. The CDR3 protein is CASSRVGVGSYNEQFF. For the CDR3, the DNA is TGTGCCAGCAGCCGGGTGGGGGTCGGCTCCTACAATGAGCAGTTCTTC. Drawing the rest from reference TRBV5-6 and TRBJ2-1, the complete variable domain is DAGVTQSPTHLIKTRGQQVTLRCSPKSGHDTVSWYQQALGQGPQFIFQYYEEEERQRGNFPDRFSGHQFPNYSSELNVNALLLGDSALYLCASSRVGVGSYNEQFFGPGTRLTVL.

This clonotype showed up just a few times. Possible read error: a much larger clone is one base away. The chain carries TRBV4-3 and TRBJ2-3; TRBD1 aligns across 9 bases. Per germline, CDR1 LGHNA and CDR2 YSLEER. V shed 3 bases, J shed 1 base, and the junction held 5 bases outside the gene matches. The CDR3 has 16 residues. The CDR3 sequence is CASSQSRQGGTDTQYF. CDR3 nucleotide sequence: TGCGCCAGCAGCCAGTCTAGACAGGGGGGCACAGATACGCAGTATTTT.

This clonotype was detected many times. The chain has TRBV5-1 and TRBJ1-2; a possible D gene is TRBD1 (5 bases). Deletions cut 3 bases from V and 9 bases from J, with 15 bases between. Per the germline V gene, CDR1 is SGHRS and CDR2 is YFSETQ. The CDR3 extends over 13 amino acids. The CDR3 sequence: CASSSGQARCYTF. In DNA form, the CDR3 reads TGCGCCAGCAGCTCAGGACAAGCCCGATGCTACACCTTC. Full variable domain (missing parts from reference TRBV5-1 and TRBJ1-2): KAGVTQTPRYLIKTRGQQVTLSCSPISGHRSVSWYQQTPGQGLQFLFEYFSETQRNKGNFPGRFSGRQFSNSRSEMNVSTLELGDSALYLCASSSGQARCYTFGSGTRLTVV.

This clonotype was seen at least ten times. The V call is TRBV11-1, the J call TRBJ2-1, with 8 bases that match TRBD2. CDR1 is SGHAT and CDR2 is FQDESV in the germline V gene (reference sequence). The ends lost 5 bases at V and 5 bases at J; junction bases unmatched: 8. This CDR3 comprises 15 residues. DNA of the CDR3: TGTGCCAGCAGCCTGCAGAGCGGGGGTGACAATGAGCAGTTCTTC. Translated, it gives CASSLQSGGDNEQFF.

This clonotype came up many times. The chain employs TRBV27 and TRBJ1-1, with 7 positions matching TRBD1. The V and J ends lost 7 bases and 2 bases, in that order; junction bases with no gene match: 7. Germline V gene lookup returns CDR1 MNHEY and CDR2 SMNVEV (reference sequence). CDR3 length: 14 amino acids. Written as DNA, the CDR3 is TGTGCCAGCAAAGGGGACAGATTAAACACTGAAGCTTTCTTT. Translation: CASKGDRLNTEAFF.

This clonotype has ten or more counts. V and J are TRBV2 and TRBJ2-3, with 8 nucleotides matching TRBD2. V dropped 4 bases and J dropped 6; count of bases not matched to a gene: 9. Looked up from germline, CDR1 is SNHLY and CDR2 is FYNNEI. This CDR3 has 15 residues. This chain's CDR3 is CASSGASGGWDTQYF. For the CDR3, the DNA is TGTGCCAGCAGTGGGGCGAGCGGGGGTTGGGATACGCAGTATTTT.

Concerning this clonotype: A much larger clone lies a single base off, so this may be a read error. This chain joins TRBV20-1 and TRBJ2-4, with D perhaps TRBD1 or TRBD2 (5 bases each). Germline-derived CDR1 and CDR2 are DFQATT and SNEGSKA (reference sequence). The CDR3 spans 15 residues. The CDR3 protein is CSARPTDIAKNIQCF. The CDR3 region has the DNA TGCAGTGCTAGACCGACGGACATAGCGAAAAACATTCAGTGCTTC.

The V gene is TRBV19, the J gene TRBJ2-4, with D possibly TRBD2 on 6 matching bases. V lost 3 bases and J lost 5, with 17 bases in between. The CDR3 spans 16 residues. CDR1 and CDR2 (germline): LNHDA, SQIVND (reference sequence). CDR3 DNA sequence: TGTGCCAGTAGTATTGAACTAGCCCCATGGGAAAACATTCAGTACTTC. Protein: CASSIELAPWENIQYF.

In nucleotides, the CDR3 is TGTGCCAGCACAGTGGGGGGGGCAAGGGGCTACGAGCAGTACTTC. Protein product: CASTVGGARGYEQYF. The J gene is TRBJ2-7, the V gene TRBV28, with D perhaps TRBD2 (7 bases). The CDR3 consists of 15 residues. The V end was cut by 7 bases, the J end by 3 bases, with 19 bases between. The germline gives CDR1 MDHEN, CDR2 SYDVKM.

Ten or more counts support this clonotype. The chain couples TRBV20-1 to TRBJ2-3; 7 nucleotides align to TRBD2. The junction had 3 bases not matched to a gene; V was cut back by 2 bases and J by 7 bases. The CDR3 consists of 12 residues. The V gene's germline CDR1 is DFQATT and CDR2 SNEGSKA (reference sequence). The CDR3 loop is CSARCSGNTQYF. The CDR3 nucleotides read TGCAGTGCTAGATGCAGCGGGAATACGCAGTATTTT.

This clonotype was seen repeatedly, ten times or more. This sequence joins TRBV4-2 and TRBJ2-1; no firm D call. The ends were cut back, 1 base at V and 8 bases at J, with 12 bases in the middle. Germline CDR1 LGHNA, CDR2 YNFKEQ. The CDR3 consists of 14 residues. Here the CDR3 reads CASSQGTPRDEQFF. For the CDR3, the DNA is TGTGCCAGCAGCCAAGGGACCCCTCGGGATGAGCAGTTCTTC.

This clonotype has a count of ten or more. The gene calls are TRBV6-1 and TRBJ1-5; D not resolved. There are 17 residues in the CDR3. Germline CDR1 and CDR2: MNHNS and SASEGT. V lost 4 bases to trimming and J lost 1 base, with 17 bases between them. CDR3 residues: CASSVGRSERSNQPQHF. DNA of the CDR3: TGTGCCAGCAGTGTGGGCCGCTCTGAGAGGAGCAATCAGCCCCAGCATTTT.

Concerning this clonotype: Just one base apart from a much larger clone, this may be a read error. The DNA of the CDR3 is TGTGCCAGCAGCAGAGGACAGGGAGGCGCTAAAGCTTTCTTT. It codes for CASSRGQGGAKAFF. This chain connects TRBV13 to TRBJ1-1, with TRBD1 matching over 8 bases. Losses at the gene ends were 5 bases for V and 9 bases for J; bases not matched to a gene: 11. This CDR3 is 14 amino acids long. Germline V CDR1 and CDR2: PRHDT, FYEKMQ (reference sequence).

This clonotype was counted ten times or more. The rearrangement links TRBV7-3 to TRBJ2-3, with 8 bases aligning to TRBD2. Germline CDR1 is SGHTA and CDR2 is FQGTGA. Trimming cost V 4 bases and J 1 base; bases outside gene matches: 7. The CDR3 totals 16 residues. The CDR3 nucleotides read TGTGCCAGCAGCTCAGCAACCGGGGGGGGCACAGATACGCAGTATTTT. It specifies CASSSATGGGTDTQYF.

In this sample, this clonotype turned up a few times. The chain combines TRBV28 with TRBJ2-4, with 8 bases that match TRBD2. Germline V CDR1 and CDR2: MDHEN, SYDVKM. The CDR3 runs 16 residues. Trimming at V came to 2 bases and at J to 4 bases, leaving 7 bases not matched to a gene. In DNA, the CDR3 is TGTGCCAGCAGTTTAAGTCGTAGCGGGGCTAAAAACATTCAGTACTTC. Encoded protein: CASSLSRSGAKNIQYF.

This clonotype was observed a handful of times. The V call is TRBV12-3 or TRBV12-4, the J call TRBJ1-1; tentatively, D is TRBD1 (5 bases). The CDR3 consists of 13 residues. V lost 5 bases and J 6 bases, leaving 13 bases between the germline ends. The CDR3: CASSRGGGAEAFF. The CDR3 DNA follows: TGTGCCAGCAGTCGTGGGGGGGGTGCTGAAGCTTTCTTT.

This clonotype was seen many times. The chain employs TRBV5-1 and TRBJ2-4; 9 bases align to TRBD1. V was pared by 3 bases and J by 5 bases, with 9 bases of the junction left unmatched. The CDR3 is made up of 16 amino acids. CDR1 and CDR2 (germline): SGHRS, YFSETQ. The CDR3 reads CASSYENRGLQNIQYF. DNA of the CDR3: TGCGCCAGCAGCTATGAGAACAGGGGGCTTCAAAACATTCAGTACTTC.

This clonotype appeared many times. The V and J genes are TRBV7-9 and TRBJ1-1; no clear D gene. V was pared by 3 bases and J by 3 bases, with 11 bases between. Looked up from germline, CDR1 is SEHNR and CDR2 is FQNEAQ (reference sequence). This CDR3 is 14 amino acids long. DNA of the CDR3: TGTGCCAGCAGCTTTTTCAGTTCGGACACTGAAGCTTTCTTT. The encoded protein is CASSFFSSDTEAFF. Combining the CDR3 with reference TRBV7-9 and TRBJ1-1 gives the whole variable domain DTGVSQNPRHKITKRGQNVTFRCDPISEHNRLYWYRQTLGQGPEFLTYFQNEAQLEKSRLLSDRFSAERPKGSFSTLEIQRTEQGDSAMYLCASSFFSSDTEAFFGQGTRLTVV.

This clonotype has just a few counts. V and J are TRBV19 and TRBJ2-2; 8 bases agree with TRBD2. CDR3 size: 16 residues. V dropped 5 bases and J dropped 6; count of bases not matched to a gene: 11. CDR1 is LNHDA, CDR2 SQIVND, per germline (reference sequence). The DNA of the CDR3 is TGTGCCAGTAGTCCCCGTGTAGCGGGGTCCCCCGGGGAGCTGTTTTTT. The encoded protein is CASSPRVAGSPGELFF. Together with reference TRBV19 and TRBJ2-2, the CDR3 gives the full variable domain: DGGITQSPKYLFRKEGQNVTLSCEQNLNHDAMYWYRQDPGQGLRLIYYSQIVNDFQKGDIAEGYSVSREKKESFPLTVTSAQKNPTAFYLCASSPRVAGSPGELFFGEGSRLTVL.

This clonotype was seen many times. Written as DNA, the CDR3 is TGTGCCAGCAGCTTTGGATTGGTGTCCGAAGCTTTCTTT. Protein sequence: CASSFGLVSEAFF. This sequence joins TRBV7-9 and TRBJ1-1; D is unresolved. This CDR3 is 13 amino acids long. Trimming shortened V by 3 bases and J by 8 bases, and 13 bases separated the two germline ends. CDR1 and CDR2 from the germline V gene are SEHNR and FQNEAQ (reference sequence).

The chain joins TRBV28 to TRBJ1-1, with no clear D. The CDR3 sequence is 13 residues long. Germline CDR1 and CDR2: MDHEN and SYDVKM. With 3 bases removed from V and 6 bases from J, the gap between germline ends came to 11 bases. This chain's CDR3 is CASSLQVGAEAFF. The CDR3 nucleotides read TGTGCCAGCAGTTTGCAGGTAGGCGCTGAAGCTTTCTTT.

The table lists this clonotype with many counts. This chain links TRBV28 with TRBJ1-5, with no clear D. Germline lookup yields CDR1 MDHEN and CDR2 SYDVKM. The ends were cut back, 2 bases at V and 7 bases at J, with 12 bases in the middle. This CDR3 has 14 amino acids. The CDR3, as DNA: TGTGCCAGCAGTTTACCCGGGAATTCGCAGCCCCAGCATTTT. It yields the protein CASSLPGNSQPQHF.

This clonotype was recorded many times. This chain uses TRBV28 with TRBJ2-7; 12 bases are shared with TRBD1. The length of the CDR3 is 14 residues. Germline values: CDR1 MDHEN, CDR2 SYDVKM. V gave up 6 bases and J gave up 0 bases; unmatched junction bases: 0. CDR3 amino acids: CASRGQGASYEQYF. Written as DNA, the CDR3 is TGTGCCAGCAGGGGACAGGGGGCCTCCTACGAGCAGTACTTC.

V and J are TRBV28 and TRBJ2-5; 15 bases agree with TRBD2. The CDR3 totals 15 residues. Germline lookup yields CDR1 MDHEN and CDR2 SYDVKM. After removal of 6 bases from V and 7 bases from J, the junction contained 6 bases not matched to a gene. CDR3 bases: TGTGCCAGCAGCCGTTGGACTAGCGGGAGGGGGACCCAGTACTTC. This translates into CASSRWTSGRGTQYF.

The table lists this clonotype with many counts. The rearrangement uses TRBV10-1 and TRBJ2-2, with 8 bases aligning to TRBD1. This CDR3 is 14 amino acids long. V was clipped by 8 bases and J by 1 base; unmatched bases: 3. CDR1 is WNHNN, CDR2 SYGVQD, per germline (reference sequence). This CDR3 reads CASSGQVNTGELFF. CDR3 DNA sequence: TGCGCCAGCTCGGGACAGGTGAACACCGGGGAGCTGTTTTTT.

This clonotype has a count of ten or more. V gene TRBV27 combines with J gene TRBJ1-2; D gene uncertain. The germline CDR1 and CDR2 sequences are MNHEY and SMNVEV (reference sequence). The CDR3 sequence is 15 residues long. Trimming shortened V by 0 bases and J by 4 bases, and 12 bases separated the two germline ends. DNA of the CDR3: TGTGCCAGCAGTTTATCACACGGGCCCCTCTATGGCTACACCTTC. Protein product: CASSLSHGPLYGYTF.